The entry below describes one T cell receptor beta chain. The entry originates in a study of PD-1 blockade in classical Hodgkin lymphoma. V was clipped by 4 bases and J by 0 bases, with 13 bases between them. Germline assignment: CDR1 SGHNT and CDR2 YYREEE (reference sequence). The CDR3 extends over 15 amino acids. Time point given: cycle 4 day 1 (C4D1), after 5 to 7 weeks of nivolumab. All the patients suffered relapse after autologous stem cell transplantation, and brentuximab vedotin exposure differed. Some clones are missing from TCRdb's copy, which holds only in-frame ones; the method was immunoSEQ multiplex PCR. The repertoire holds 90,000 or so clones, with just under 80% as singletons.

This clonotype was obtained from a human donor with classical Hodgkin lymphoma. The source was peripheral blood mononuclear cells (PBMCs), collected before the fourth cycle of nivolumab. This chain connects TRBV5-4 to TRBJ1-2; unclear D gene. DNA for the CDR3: TGTGCCAGCAGCCGGGAGTCTTCAACTAACTATGGCTACACCTTC. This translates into CASSRESSTNYGYTF.